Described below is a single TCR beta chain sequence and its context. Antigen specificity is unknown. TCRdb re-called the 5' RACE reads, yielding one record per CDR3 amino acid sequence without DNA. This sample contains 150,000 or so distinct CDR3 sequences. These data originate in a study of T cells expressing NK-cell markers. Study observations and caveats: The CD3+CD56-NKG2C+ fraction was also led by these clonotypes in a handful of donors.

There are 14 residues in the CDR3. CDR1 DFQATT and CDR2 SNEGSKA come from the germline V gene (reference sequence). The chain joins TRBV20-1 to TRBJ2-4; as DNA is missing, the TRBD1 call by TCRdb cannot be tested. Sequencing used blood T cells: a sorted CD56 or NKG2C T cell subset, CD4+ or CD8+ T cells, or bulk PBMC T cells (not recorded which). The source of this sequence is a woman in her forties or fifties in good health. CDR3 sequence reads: CSASPGIAKNIQYF.